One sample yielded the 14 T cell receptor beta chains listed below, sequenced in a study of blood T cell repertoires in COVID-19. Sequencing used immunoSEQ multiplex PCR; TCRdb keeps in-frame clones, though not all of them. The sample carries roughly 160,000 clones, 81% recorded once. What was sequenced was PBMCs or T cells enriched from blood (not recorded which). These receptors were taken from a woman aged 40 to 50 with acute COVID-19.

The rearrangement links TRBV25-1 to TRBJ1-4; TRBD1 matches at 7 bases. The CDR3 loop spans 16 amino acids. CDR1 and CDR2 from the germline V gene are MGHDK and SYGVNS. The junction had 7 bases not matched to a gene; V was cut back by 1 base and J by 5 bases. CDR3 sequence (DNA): TGTGCCAGCAGTGAATTGGCAGGGGGTGGGAATGAAAAACTGTTTTTT. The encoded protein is CASSELAGGGNEKLFF.

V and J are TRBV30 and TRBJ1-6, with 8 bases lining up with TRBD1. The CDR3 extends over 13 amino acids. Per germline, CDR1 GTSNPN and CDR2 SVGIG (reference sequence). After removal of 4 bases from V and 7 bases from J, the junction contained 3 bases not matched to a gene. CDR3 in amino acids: CAWTGTGNSPLHF. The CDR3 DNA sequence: TGTGCCTGGACCGGGACAGGCAATTCACCCCTCCACTTT.

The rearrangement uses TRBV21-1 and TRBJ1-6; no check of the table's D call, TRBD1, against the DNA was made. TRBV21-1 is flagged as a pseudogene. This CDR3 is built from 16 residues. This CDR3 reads CASSRFRTGGNSPLHF. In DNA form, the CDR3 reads TGTGCCAGCAGCAGATTTAGGACAGGGGGAAATTCACCCCTCCACTTT.

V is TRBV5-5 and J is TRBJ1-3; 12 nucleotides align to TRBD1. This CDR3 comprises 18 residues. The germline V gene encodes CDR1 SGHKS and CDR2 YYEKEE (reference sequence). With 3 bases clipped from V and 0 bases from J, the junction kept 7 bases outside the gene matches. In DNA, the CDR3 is TGTGCCAGCAGCTCATGGGACAGGGGGCGATTCTCTGGAAACACCATATATTTT. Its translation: CASSSWDRGRFSGNTIYF.

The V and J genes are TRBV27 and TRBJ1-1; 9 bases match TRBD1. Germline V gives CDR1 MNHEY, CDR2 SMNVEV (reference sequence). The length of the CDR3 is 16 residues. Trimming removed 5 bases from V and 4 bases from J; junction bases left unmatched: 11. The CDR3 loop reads CASSHGQGTPSTEAFF. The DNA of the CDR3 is TGTGCCAGCAGTCATGGACAGGGGACCCCCAGCACTGAAGCTTTCTTT.

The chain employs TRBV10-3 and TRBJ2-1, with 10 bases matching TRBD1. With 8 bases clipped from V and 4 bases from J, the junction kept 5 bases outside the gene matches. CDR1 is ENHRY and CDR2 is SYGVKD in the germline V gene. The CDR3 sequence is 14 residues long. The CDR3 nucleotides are TGTGCCATCCACGAGGGACAGGGGTACAATGAGCAGTTCTTC. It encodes CAIHEGQGYNEQFF.

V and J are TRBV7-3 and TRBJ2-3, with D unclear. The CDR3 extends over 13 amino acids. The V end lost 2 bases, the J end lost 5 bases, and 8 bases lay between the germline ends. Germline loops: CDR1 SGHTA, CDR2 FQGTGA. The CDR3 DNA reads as TGTGCCAGCAGCTTAGCTTCCGGAGATACGCAGTATTTT. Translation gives CASSLASGDTQYF.

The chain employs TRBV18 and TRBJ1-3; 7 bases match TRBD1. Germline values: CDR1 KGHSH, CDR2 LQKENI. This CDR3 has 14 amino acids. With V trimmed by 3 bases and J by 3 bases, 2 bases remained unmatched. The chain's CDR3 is CASSPTGFGNTIYF. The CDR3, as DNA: TGTGCCAGCTCACCGACAGGGTTTGGAAACACCATATATTTT. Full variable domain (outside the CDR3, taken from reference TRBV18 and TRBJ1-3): NAGVMQNPRHLVRRRGQEARLRCSPMKGHSHVYWYRQLPEEGLKFMVYLQKENIIDESGMPKERFSAEFPKEGPSILRIQQVVRGDSAAYFCASSPTGFGNTIYFGEGSWLTVV.

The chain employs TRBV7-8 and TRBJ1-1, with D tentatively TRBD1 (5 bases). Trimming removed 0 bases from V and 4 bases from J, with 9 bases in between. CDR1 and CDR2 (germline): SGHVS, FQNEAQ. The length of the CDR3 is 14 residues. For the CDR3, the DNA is TGTGCCAGCAGCTTAGCCCTGGGGGGCACTGAAGCTTTCTTT. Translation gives CASSLALGGTEAFF.

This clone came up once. The CDR3 reads CASRNMFTNTEAFF. In nucleotides, the CDR3 is TGTGCCAGCAGAAACATGTTTACGAACACTGAAGCTTTCTTT. The chain has TRBV27 and TRBJ1-1; D uncertain. V dropped 6 bases and J dropped 1 base, with 12 bases sitting between them. The germline CDR1 and CDR2 sequences are MNHEY and SMNVEV (reference sequence). The CDR3 is 14 residues long.

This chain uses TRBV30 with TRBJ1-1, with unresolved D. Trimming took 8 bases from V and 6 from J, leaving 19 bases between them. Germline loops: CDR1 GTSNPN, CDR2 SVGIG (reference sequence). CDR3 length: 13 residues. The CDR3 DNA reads TGTGCCGGAAGGCAGCGGGCCGGAGCTGAAGCTTTCTTT. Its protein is CAGRQRAGAEAFF.

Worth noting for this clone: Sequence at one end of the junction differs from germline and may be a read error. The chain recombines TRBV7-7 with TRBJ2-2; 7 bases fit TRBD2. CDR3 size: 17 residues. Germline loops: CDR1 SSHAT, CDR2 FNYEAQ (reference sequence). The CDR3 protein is CASSLATGGSDTGELFF. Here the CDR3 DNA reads TGTGCTAGCAGCTTAGCGACGGGCGGGAGTGACACCGGGGAGCTGTTTTTT.

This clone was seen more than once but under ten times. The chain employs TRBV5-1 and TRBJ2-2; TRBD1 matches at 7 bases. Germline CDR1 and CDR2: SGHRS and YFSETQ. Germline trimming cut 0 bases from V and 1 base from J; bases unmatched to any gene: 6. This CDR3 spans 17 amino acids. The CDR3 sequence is CASSLEGTGVNTGELFF. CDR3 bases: TGCGCCAGCAGCTTGGAGGGAACAGGGGTGAACACCGGGGAGCTGTTTTTT.

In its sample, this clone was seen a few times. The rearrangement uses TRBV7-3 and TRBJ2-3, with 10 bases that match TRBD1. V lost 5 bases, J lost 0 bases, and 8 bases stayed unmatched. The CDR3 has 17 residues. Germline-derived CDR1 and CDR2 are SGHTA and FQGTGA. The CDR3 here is CASSPTTGGLSTDTQYF. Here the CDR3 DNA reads TGTGCCAGCAGCCCCACGACAGGGGGCTTAAGCACAGATACGCAGTATTTT.